This T cell receptor delta chain was found in a study of gamma-delta chains in newborns, infants, children. Details on this clone: A far larger clone is just one base off, so this is likely a read error. Other DNA variants within this sample encode the same CDR3.

Germline loops: CDR1 GEAIGNYY, CDR2 EKD. The CDR3 extends over 19 amino acids. TCRdb re-identified clones in the reads via CATT. The repertoire holds about 8,500 delta-chain clones, 3% to 4% seen once, with over 15% in the top ten. The sequencing input was blood. The rearrangement uses TRDV2 and TRDJ3; 11 positions agree with TRDD3. The TCR sequence derives from a child who was a newborn, infant or young child, either healthy, febrile or measles-vaccinated (not recorded which). CDR3 nucleotides: TGTGCCTGTGGCACCGTACTGGGGGATAGCTCCTGGGACACCCGACAGATGTTTTTC. Its protein is CACGTVLGDSSWDTRQMFF.